One and the same sample provided the 16 T cell receptor beta chains below, sequenced in a study of control samples from healthy donors and cancer patients. TCRdb's copy holds only in-frame clones and misses some; the assay was immunoSEQ multiplex PCR. Found here are under 30,000 clones, around 85% of them singletons; the top ten hold roughly 6.3%. The sequencing sample was made of PBMCs. Receptors were obtained from a woman in her fifties or sixties with head and neck cancer.

V usage is TRBV9 and J usage is TRBJ1-4; D not certain. The CDR3 sequence is 14 residues long. Trimming stripped 4 bases from V and 4 bases from J, with 11 bases between. Germline V gene data show CDR1 as SGDLS and CDR2 as YYNGEE. CDR3 protein: CASSNPGSNEKLFF. The CDR3 bases are TGTGCCAGCAGCAACCCAGGTAGTAATGAAAAACTGTTTTTT.

The genes are TRBV30 and TRBJ2-1; 13 bases are shared with TRBD2. Trimming at V came to 0 bases and at J to 6 bases, leaving 8 bases not matched to a gene. Germline CDR1 reads GTSNPN; CDR2 reads SVGIG (reference sequence). The CDR3 length is 17 residues. The CDR3 loop reads CAWSVELAGGRRNEQFF. The DNA for the CDR3 is TGTGCCTGGAGTGTAGAACTAGCGGGAGGGCGGCGCAATGAGCAGTTCTTC.

Here the CDR3 DNA reads TGCGCCAGCAGCTTGGGACGAATCGACTCCGGGACAGCCCTCTCCTACGAGCAGTACTTC. This codes for CASSLGRIDSGTALSYEQYF. The chain joins TRBV5-1 to TRBJ2-7; 7 bases map to TRBD1. Looked up from germline, CDR1 is SGHRS and CDR2 is YFSETQ. J was trimmed by 0 bases and V by 0 bases; bases with no gene match: 18. There are 20 residues in the CDR3.

This rearrangement joins TRBV27 to TRBJ1-2; 7 nucleotides match TRBD1. There are 15 residues in the CDR3. V dropped 4 bases and J dropped 2; count of bases not matched to a gene: 7. Germline CDR1 reads MNHEY; CDR2 reads SMNVEV (reference sequence). CDR3 protein: CASSSLTGPNYGYTF. The DNA of the CDR3 is TGTGCCAGCAGTTCGCTGACAGGGCCCAACTATGGCTACACCTTC.

The V gene is TRBV4-3, the J gene TRBJ1-1; no reliable D call. CDR1 and CDR2 (germline): LGHNA, YSLEER. The V end was cut by 0 bases, the J end by 1 base, with 6 bases between. The CDR3 is made up of 14 amino acids. CDR3 coding DNA: TGCGCCAGCAGCCAAGATCCGGAGAACACTGAAGCTTTCTTT. Its translation is CASSQDPENTEAFF.

V gene TRBV19 combines with J gene TRBJ1-5, with D unclear. Germline-derived CDR1 and CDR2 are LNHDA and SQIVND (reference sequence). The CDR3 totals 15 residues. V dropped 7 bases and J dropped 2 bases, with 15 bases sitting between them. CDR3 sequence reads: CASKGPLAGNQPQHF. The CDR3 region has the DNA TGTGCCAGTAAAGGACCGCTAGCTGGCAATCAGCCCCAGCATTTT.

V gene TRBV6-5 combines with J gene TRBJ1-1; D is uncertain. The CDR3 length is 15 residues. V was cut by 4 bases and J by 6 bases, with 18 bases left in between. Per germline, CDR1 MNHEY and CDR2 SVGAGI. The CDR3 coding sequence is TGTGCCAGCAGTTCCCGTGTGGCAGGTTATGCTGAAGCTTTCTTT. Its translation: CASSSRVAGYAEAFF.

The chain carries TRBV2 and TRBJ2-7; 13 bases align to TRBD2. Per the germline V gene, CDR1 is SNHLY and CDR2 is FYNNEI. Unmatched junction bases numbered 8, after V lost 2 bases and J lost 7 bases. The CDR3 length is 16 residues. The CDR3 loop is CASSEKWTSGSGEQYF. In nucleotides, the CDR3 is TGTGCCAGCAGTGAAAAGTGGACTAGCGGGAGTGGGGAGCAGTACTTC. The full variable domain, rest sourced from reference TRBV2 and TRBJ2-7, is EPEVTQTPSHQVTQMGQEVILRCVPISNHLYFYWYRQILGQKVEFLVSFYNNEISEKSEIFDDQFSVERPDGSNFTLKIRSTKLEDSAMYFCASSEKWTSGSGEQYFGPGTRLTVT.

V is TRBV6-6 and J is TRBJ1-4; D might be TRBD1 (6 bases). V was cut by 2 bases and J by 8 bases, with 18 bases left in between. The CDR3 is 16 residues long. The V gene's germline CDR1 is MNHNY and CDR2 SVGAGI (reference sequence). The CDR3 nucleotides read TGTGCCAGCAGTTACCCCCCCGGGGTTGGGGGCGAAAAACTGTTTTTT. Translation: CASSYPPGVGGEKLFF.

Only a few counts were recorded for this clone. The chain links TRBV30 to TRBJ1-6, with TRBD1 matching 10 bases. With V trimmed by 3 bases and J by 13 bases, 3 bases remained unmatched. Looked up from germline, CDR1 is GTSNPN and CDR2 is SVGIG (reference sequence). The CDR3 spans 12 residues. The CDR3 reads CAWRPTGGPLHF. The CDR3 DNA follows: TGTGCCTGGAGGCCGACAGGGGGCCCCCTCCACTTT.

The chain uses TRBV4-1 and TRBJ2-4, with D possibly TRBD1 on 5 matching bases. The CDR3 totals 16 residues. Trimming shortened V by 2 bases and J by 1 base, and 12 bases separated the two germline ends. Germline V gene data show CDR1 as MGHRA and CDR2 as YSYEKL. CDR3 coding DNA: TGCGCCAGCAGCCAACTCCCAGGGTGGGCCAAAAACATTCAGTACTTC. Its protein is CASSQLPGWAKNIQYF.

The rearrangement joins TRBV27 to TRBJ2-3; D is ambiguous. V shed 7 bases and J shed 11 bases, with 10 bases lying between them. The CDR3 is 10 residues long. Germline V CDR1 and CDR2: MNHEY, SMNVEV (reference sequence). For the CDR3, the DNA is TGTGCCAGCACCTGGGCCAGGCAGTATTTT. Translating gives CASTWARQYF.

The V and J genes are TRBV30 and TRBJ1-4; D ambiguous. The germline V gene has CDR1 GTSNPN and CDR2 SVGIG (reference sequence). V shed 0 bases and J shed 8 bases, with 4 bases lying between them. This CDR3 region has 11 residues. CDR3 region: CAWSVFEKLFF. For the CDR3, the DNA is TGTGCCTGGAGTGTATTCGAAAAACTGTTTTTT.

The genes are TRBV7-2 and TRBJ2-5; 8 bases fit TRBD2. The trim removed 1 base at V and 2 bases at J, leaving 12 bases unmatched. There are 18 residues in the CDR3. Germline V gene sequence: CDR1 SGHTA, CDR2 FQGNSA. The CDR3 spells CASSLGTSRATRQETQYF. DNA of the CDR3: TGTGCCAGCAGCTTAGGGACTAGCCGTGCCACCCGACAAGAGACCCAGTACTTC.

The CDR3 protein is CASRSTGGEGNQPQHF. As DNA, the CDR3 is TGTGCCAGCAGGTCAACAGGGGGCGAGGGCAATCAGCCCCAGCATTTT. V and J are TRBV2 and TRBJ1-5, with TRBD1 identical over 9 bases. Germline lookup yields CDR1 SNHLY and CDR2 FYNNEI. J gave up 2 bases and V 6 bases, and 8 bases lay outside the gene matches. CDR3 length: 16 amino acids.

CDR3: CAWSADSNQPQHF. CDR3 bases: TGTGCCTGGAGTGCAGATAGCAATCAGCCCCAGCATTTT. The chain employs TRBV30 and TRBJ1-5; D is ambiguous. The CDR3 length is 13 residues. V lost 1 base, J lost 0 bases, and 4 bases lay in between. The germline gives CDR1 GTSNPN, CDR2 SVGIG (reference sequence).